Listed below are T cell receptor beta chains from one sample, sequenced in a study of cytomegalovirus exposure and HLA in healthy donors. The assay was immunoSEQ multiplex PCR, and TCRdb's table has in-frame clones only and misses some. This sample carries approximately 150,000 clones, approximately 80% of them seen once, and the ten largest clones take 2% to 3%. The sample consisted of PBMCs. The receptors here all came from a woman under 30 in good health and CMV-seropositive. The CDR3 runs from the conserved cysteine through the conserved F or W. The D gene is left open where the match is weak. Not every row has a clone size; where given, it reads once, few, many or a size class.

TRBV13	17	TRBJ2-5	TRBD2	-	CASSLTGWRGGRETQYF	TGTGCCAGCAGCCTCACTGGTTGGCGGGGGGGCCGAGAGACCCAGTACTTC
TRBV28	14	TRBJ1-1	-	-	CASSLRTENTEAFF	TGTGCCAGCAGTTTAAGGACAGAAAACACTGAAGCCTTCTTT
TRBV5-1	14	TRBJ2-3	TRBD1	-	CASSLQGASDTQYF	TGCGCCAGCAGCTTGCAGGGGGCGTCAGATACGCAGTATTTT
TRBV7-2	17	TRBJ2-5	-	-	CASSSPFRGKGQETQYF	TGTGCCAGCAGTTCTCCCTTCCGGGGAAAAGGGCAAGAGACCCAGTACTTC
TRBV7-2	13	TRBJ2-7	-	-	CASSLLFGAEQYF	TGTGCCAGCAGCTTATTATTCGGTGCCGAGCAGTACTTC
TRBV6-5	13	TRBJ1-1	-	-	CASRSQEHSEAFF	TGTGCCAGCAGATCACAGGAACATTCTGAAGCTTTCTTT
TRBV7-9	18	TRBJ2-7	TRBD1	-	CASSFSGQSLDGPYEQYF	TGTGCCAGCAGCTTTTCGGGACAGTCCTTGGACGGTCCCTACGAGCAGTACTTC
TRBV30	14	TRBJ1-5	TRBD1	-	CAWGSGTGNQPQHF	TGTGCCTGGGGCTCCGGGACAGGGAATCAGCCCCAGCATTTT
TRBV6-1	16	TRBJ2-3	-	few	CASSEWVQGSTDTQYF	TGTGCCAGCAGTGAATGGGTACAGGGAAGCACAGATACGCAGTATTTT
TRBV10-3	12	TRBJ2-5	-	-	CAISDHQETQYF	TGTGCCATCAGTGACCATCAAGAGACCCAGTACTTC
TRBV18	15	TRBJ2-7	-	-	CASSPPGRGSYEQYF	TGTGCCAGCTCACCCCCAGGAAGGGGGTCCTACGAGCAGTACTTC
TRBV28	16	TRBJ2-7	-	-	CASSFSSELGYYEQYF	TGTGCCAGCAGTTTTTCTAGCGAACTAGGATACTACGAGCAGTACTTC
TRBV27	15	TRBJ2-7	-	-	CASSLVAGASYEQYF	TGTGCCAGCAGTTTAGTCGCGGGGGCATCCTACGAGCAGTACTTC
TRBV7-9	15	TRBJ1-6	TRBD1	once	CASSSRGAYNSPLHF	TGTGCCAGCAGCTCCAGGGGGGCCTATAATTCACCCCTCCACTTT
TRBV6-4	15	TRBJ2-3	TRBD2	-	CASSDSKGGADTQYF	TGTGCCAGCAGTGACTCGAAGGGAGGGGCAGATACGCAGTATTTT
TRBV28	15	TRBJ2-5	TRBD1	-	CASSLSDRGQETQYF	TGTGCCAGCAGTTTATCGGACAGGGGGCAAGAGACCCAGTACTTC